A single T cell receptor beta chain is shown here with its context. In TCRdb, the RT-PCR reads were re-called with MiXCR into one record per CDR3 protein. The data hold about 680,000 distinct CDR3 sequences, with around 14% observed a single time. CDR1 is SGHRS and CDR2 is YFSETQ in the germline V gene. The CDR3 totals 14 residues. The V end lost 4 bases, the J end lost 0 bases, and 9 bases lay between the germline ends. What was sequenced was memory CD4+ T cells from blood. The sequence was collected from a female donor in good health, serving as a healthy control. The chain carries TRBV5-1 and TRBJ2-3, with D perhaps TRBD2 (6 bases). The CDR3 DNA is TGCGCCAGCAGCCTAGCGAAAAGCACAGATACGCAGTATTTT. This codes for CASSLAKSTDTQYF. Full variable domain (outside the CDR3, taken from reference TRBV5-1 and TRBJ2-3): KAGVTQTPRYLIKTRGQQVTLSCSPISGHRSVSWYQQTPGQGLQFLFEYFSETQRNKGNFPGRFSGRQFSNSRSEMNVSTLELGDSALYLCASSLAKSTDTQYFGPGTRLTVL.